Below, 23 T cell receptor beta chains from the same sample are listed, as sequenced in a study of blood T cell repertoires in COVID-19. TCRdb keeps only in-frame clones here, not all; method: immunoSEQ multiplex PCR. The sample comprises about 330,000 clones, roughly nine tenths of which are singletons, and more than 0.8% rests with the top ten. Material for sequencing was PBMCs or T cells enriched from blood (not recorded which). Receptors originate from a woman in her 30s who had recovered from COVID-19.

The chain uses TRBV28 and TRBJ1-2, with D maybe TRBD1 (5 bases). Germline CDR1 and CDR2: MDHEN and SYDVKM. CDR3 size: 13 residues. V gave up 3 bases and J gave up 2 bases, with 7 bases separating them. The CDR3 reads CASSFGQNYGYTF. In DNA form, the CDR3 reads TGTGCCAGCAGTTTCGGACAAAACTATGGCTACACCTTC.

The genes are TRBV4-1 and TRBJ1-3; D not resolved. In germline, CDR1 is MGHRA, CDR2 YSYEKL. The V gene lost 0 bases and the J gene lost 3 bases, with 9 bases spanning the gap. This CDR3 spans 15 amino acids. The CDR3 sequence is CASSQEFRDGNTIYF. CDR3 bases: TGCGCCAGCAGCCAAGAGTTCCGGGATGGAAACACCATATATTTT.

The chain uses TRBV5-6 and TRBJ2-3, with TRBD1 identical over 8 bases. CDR1 and CDR2 from the germline V gene are SGHDT and YYEEEE. The CDR3 runs to 16 residues. V shed 2 bases and J 0 bases; nucleotides not matched to a gene: 5. CDR3 protein: CASSFKTGDSTDTQYF. DNA of the CDR3: TGTGCCAGCAGCTTCAAGACAGGGGATAGCACAGATACGCAGTATTTT.

This chain joins TRBV19 and TRBJ2-3; TRBD2 might be the D (5 bases). Germline V gene data show CDR1 as LNHDA and CDR2 as SQIVND (reference sequence). This CDR3 has 15 amino acids. Trimming stripped 5 bases from V and 2 bases from J, with 14 bases between. The CDR3 sequence: CASSPRTGITDTQYF. CDR3 nucleotides: TGTGCCAGTAGTCCGCGGACGGGAATCACAGATACGCAGTATTTT.

The rearrangement links TRBV20-1 to TRBJ2-7; D is possibly TRBD1 (6 bases). V was trimmed by 3 bases and J by 6 bases, leaving 12 bases between them. The CDR3 has 12 residues. Germline CDR1 reads DFQATT; CDR2 reads SNEGSKA (reference sequence). The CDR3 loop is CSASSTGTEQYF. The DNA for the CDR3 is TGCAGTGCTAGTAGTACAGGGACCGAGCAGTACTTC.

This clone was observed once. The V and J genes are TRBV7-8 and TRBJ1-1; a weak D match, TRBD1 (6 bases). This CDR3 is built from 16 residues. V was pared by 1 base and J by 3 bases, with 15 bases between. CDR1 is SGHVS, CDR2 FQNEAQ, per germline. CDR3 sequence: CASSLETRYRDTEAFF. The CDR3 nucleotides read TGTGCCAGCAGCTTAGAAACTCGGTACAGGGACACTGAAGCTTTCTTT. Looking up the rest from reference TRBV7-8 and TRBJ1-1 gives the full variable domain: GAGVSQSPRYKVAKRGQDVALRCDPISGHVSLFWYQQALGQGPEFLTYFQNEAQLDKSGLPSDRFFAERPEGSVSTLKIQRTQQEDSAVYLCASSLETRYRDTEAFFGQGTRLTVV.

This chain uses TRBV28 with TRBJ2-7, with 8 nucleotides matching TRBD2. Germline-derived CDR1 and CDR2 are MDHEN and SYDVKM. Trimming removed 7 bases from V and 5 bases from J; junction bases left unmatched: 10. The CDR3 spans 14 residues. Written as DNA, the CDR3 is TGTGCCAGCACCGCTGGCGGGGGGCGCCACGAGCAGTACTTC. Translating gives CASTAGGGRHEQYF.

This chain uses TRBV19 with TRBJ2-2; 10 bases agree with TRBD1. From germline, CDR1 is LNHDA and CDR2 SQIVND (reference sequence). V was pared by 6 bases and J by 2 bases, with 6 bases of the junction left unmatched. CDR3 size: 16 residues. CDR3 in amino acids: CASRAGTGENTGELFF. The CDR3, as DNA: TGTGCCAGTAGGGCTGGGACAGGGGAAAACACCGGGGAGCTGTTTTTT.

The rearrangement links TRBV24-1 to TRBJ1-2; 9 positions match TRBD1. In germline, CDR1 is KGHDR, CDR2 SFDVKD. J was trimmed by 7 bases and V by 1 base; bases with no gene match: 6. The CDR3 covers 15 residues. This CDR3 is CATSDFTGGAGGYTF. CDR3 coding DNA: TGTGCCACCAGTGATTTCACAGGGGGCGCGGGTGGCTACACCTTC.

This chain connects TRBV11-2 to TRBJ2-5, with a weak D call TRBD1 (5 bases). The CDR3 spans 14 residues. Germline-derived CDR1 and CDR2 are SGHAT and FQNNGV. Trimming took off 5 bases at V and 2 bases at J, with 12 bases between the two ends. The CDR3 loop is CASSPGLGQETQYF. The DNA of the CDR3 is TGTGCCAGCAGCCCAGGGTTGGGGCAAGAGACCCAGTACTTC.

The chain carries TRBV10-3 and TRBJ1-4; 9 bases match TRBD1. This CDR3 contains 14 residues. Germline lookup yields CDR1 ENHRY and CDR2 SYGVKD. The V and J ends lost 6 bases and 4 bases, in that order; junction bases with no gene match: 3. In nucleotides, the CDR3 is TGTGCCATCAGCCCGACAGGGGGTAATGAAAAACTGTTTTTT. It specifies CAISPTGGNEKLFF.

This chain links TRBV7-2 with TRBJ2-7; weak D call: TRBD2 (6 bases). The CDR3 consists of 14 residues. V lost 1 base to trimming and J lost 2 bases, with 9 bases between them. From germline, CDR1 is SGHTA and CDR2 FQGNSA. CDR3 residues: CASSLGGAPYEQYF. The CDR3, as DNA: TGTGCCAGCAGCTTAGGCGGGGCCCCCTACGAGCAGTACTTC. Filled out from reference TRBV7-2 and TRBJ2-7, the complete variable domain reads GAGVSQSPSNKVTEKGKDVELRCDPISGHTALYWYRQSLGQGLEFLIYFQGNSAPDKSGLPSDRFSAERTGGSVSTLTIQRTQQEDSAVYLCASSLGGAPYEQYFGPGTRLTVT.

This chain uses TRBV11-2 with TRBJ1-4, with D perhaps TRBD1 (5 bases). V was shortened by 1 base and J by 3 bases, with 12 bases between the two germline ends. This CDR3 comprises 16 residues. The germline gives CDR1 SGHAT, CDR2 FQNNGV. The DNA of the CDR3 is TGTGCCAGCAGCTTAGGCCACGGGGGACCTAATGAAAAACTGTTTTTT. The encoded protein is CASSLGHGGPNEKLFF.

The chain employs TRBV2 and TRBJ1-3, with D unclear. In germline, CDR1 is SNHLY, CDR2 FYNNEI. The germline V and J ends were trimmed by 7 bases and 15 bases, with 13 bases remaining between them. CDR3 length: 10 amino acids. DNA for the CDR3: TGTGCCAGCATGGTAGGAGAAACATATTTT. Amino acids: CASMVGETYF.

The chain combines TRBV4-1 with TRBJ1-2, with 7 bases identical to TRBD1. The CDR3 sequence is 15 residues long. V shed 0 bases, J shed 8 bases, and the junction held 9 bases outside the gene matches. Germline CDR1 is MGHRA and CDR2 is YSYEKL. The CDR3 nucleotides are TGCGCCAGCAGCCAAGACCCGGGGGAGACAGGGGGCTACACCTTC. It specifies CASSQDPGETGGYTF.

The chain couples TRBV19 to TRBJ1-6; 7 nucleotides match TRBD1. CDR3 length: 13 amino acids. The germline V gene has CDR1 LNHDA and CDR2 SQIVND (reference sequence). Trimming cost V 4 bases and J 8 bases; bases outside gene matches: 2. The CDR3 DNA is TGTGCCAGTAGTACCGACAGGGATTCACCCCTCCACTTT. Translating it yields CASSTDRDSPLHF.

This sequence joins TRBV2 and TRBJ2-6; TRBD1 matches at 9 bases. CDR1 SNHLY and CDR2 FYNNEI come from the germline V gene. This CDR3 comprises 18 residues. J gave up 0 bases and V 4 bases, and 7 bases lay outside the gene matches. CDR3 sequence reads: CASSGQGVGNSGANVLTF. The CDR3, as DNA: TGTGCCAGCAGTGGACAGGGGGTGGGGAACTCTGGGGCCAACGTCCTGACTTTC. Complete variable domain (other parts from reference TRBV2 and TRBJ2-6): EPEVTQTPSHQVTQMGQEVILRCVPISNHLYFYWYRQILGQKVEFLVSFYNNEISEKSEIFDDQFSVERPDGSNFTLKIRSTKLEDSAMYFCASSGQGVGNSGANVLTFGAGSRLTVL.

This chain links TRBV19 with TRBJ1-5; tentatively, D is TRBD1 (5 bases). CDR1 is LNHDA, CDR2 SQIVND, per germline (reference sequence). The ends were cut back, 5 bases at V and 1 base at J, with 18 bases in the middle. The CDR3 consists of 17 residues. CDR3 DNA: TGTGCCAGTAGTGAAGGCCGACCCAGGGCGAGCAATCAGCCCCAGCATTTT. Amino acid sequence: CASSEGRPRASNQPQHF. The full variable domain, with the rest looked up from reference TRBV19 and TRBJ1-5, is DGGITQSPKYLFRKEGQNVTLSCEQNLNHDAMYWYRQDPGQGLRLIYYSQIVNDFQKGDIAEGYSVSREKKESFPLTVTSAQKNPTAFYLCASSEGRPRASNQPQHFGDGTRLSIL.

This chain links TRBV7-2 with TRBJ2-7; 7 bases align to TRBD2. With 2 bases clipped from V and 3 bases from J, the junction kept 10 bases outside the gene matches. The CDR3 totals 16 residues. In germline, CDR1 is SGHTA, CDR2 FQGNSA. The CDR3 nucleotides are TGTGCCAGCAGCTTAAGGGAGGGGTCCCGTTACTACGAGCAGTACTTC. It is translated as CASSLREGSRYYEQYF.

This clone showed up just once. The chain has TRBV19 and TRBJ2-3; 10 bases map to TRBD1. The CDR3 is 15 amino acids. J lost 8 bases, V lost 3 bases, and 8 bases had no gene match. Germline lookup yields CDR1 LNHDA and CDR2 SQIVND (reference sequence). CDR3 sequence reads: CASSIEPWTGGTQYF. As DNA, the CDR3 is TGTGCCAGTAGTATCGAACCTTGGACAGGGGGTACGCAGTATTTT.

This CDR3 reads CATSAIGTSGHNEQFF. The CDR3 DNA follows: TGTGCCACCAGTGCTATCGGGACTAGCGGACACAATGAGCAGTTCTTC. The rearrangement joins TRBV24-1 to TRBJ2-1, with 11 bases lining up with TRBD2. Germline trimming cut 5 bases from V and 5 bases from J; bases unmatched to any gene: 7. CDR1 and CDR2 (germline): KGHDR, SFDVKD. The CDR3 has 16 residues.

The V and J genes are TRBV28 and TRBJ1-2; no definite D call. The germline gives CDR1 MDHEN, CDR2 SYDVKM. V gave up 4 bases and J gave up 1 base, with 7 bases separating them. There are 13 residues in the CDR3. The CDR3 loop reads CASSWEVNYGYTF. The CDR3 DNA reads TGTGCCAGCAGTTGGGAGGTTAACTATGGCTACACCTTC.

The V and J genes are TRBV19 and TRBJ2-2; 8 nucleotides line up with TRBD2. Germline V gene data show CDR1 as LNHDA and CDR2 as SQIVND (reference sequence). V trimming: 3 bases; J trimming: 1 base; junction bases outside the gene matches: 1. The CDR3 is 15 residues long. This CDR3 reads CASSMAGGNTGELFF. The CDR3 DNA follows: TGTGCCAGTAGTATGGCGGGGGGGAACACCGGGGAGCTGTTTTTT.